This T cell receptor (beta chain) was captured by sequencing in a study of blood T cell repertoires in COVID-19. Overall study: The United States, Italy and Spain were the sources of the acute and convalescent COVID-19 samples.

V dropped 4 bases and J dropped 10 bases, with 7 bases sitting between them. Germline CDR1 and CDR2: KGHDR and SFDVKD. The CDR3 is made up of 11 amino acids. The data were produced by immunoSEQ multiplex PCR, yet TCRdb's version contains in-frame clones alone and is incomplete. The data show roughly 260,000 clones, about nine tenths seen once. The chain is built from TRBV24-1 and TRBJ1-5; D unresolved. Sequenced: peripheral blood. This sequence was found in a woman aged 50 to 65 who had recovered from COVID-19. CDR3 in amino acids: CATSDPSPQHF. The CDR3 DNA reads as TGTGCCACCAGTGACCCGAGTCCCCAGCATTTT.